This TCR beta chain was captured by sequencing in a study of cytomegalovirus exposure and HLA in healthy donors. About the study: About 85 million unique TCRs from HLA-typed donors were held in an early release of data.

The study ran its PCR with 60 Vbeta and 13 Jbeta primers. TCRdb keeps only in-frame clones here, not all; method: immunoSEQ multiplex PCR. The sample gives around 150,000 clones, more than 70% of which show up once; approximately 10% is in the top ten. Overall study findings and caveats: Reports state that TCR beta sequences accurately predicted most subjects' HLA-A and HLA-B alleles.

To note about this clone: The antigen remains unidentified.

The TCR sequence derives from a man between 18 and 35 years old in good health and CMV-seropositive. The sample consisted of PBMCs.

CDR3 nucleotides: TGCGCCAGCACGGAGGGGGGGGCGAAAGAAAAACTGTTTTTT. Translation: CASTEGGAKEKLFF. The rearrangement links TRBV5-1 to TRBJ1-4, with a weak D call TRBD1 (6 bases). In germline, CDR1 is SGHRS, CDR2 YFSETQ. The length of the CDR3 is 14 residues. Trimming took off 6 bases at V and 8 bases at J, with 17 bases between the two ends.